This T cell receptor (beta chain) is from a study of radiotherapy plus CTLA-4 blockade in lung cancer. V dropped 5 bases and J dropped 4 bases, with 10 bases sitting between them. The length of the CDR3 is 13 residues. Germline V CDR1 and CDR2: MDHEN, SYDVKM. Sequencing used immunoSEQ multiplex PCR; TCRdb keeps in-frame clones, though not all of them. Among about 45,000 clones listed, roughly 60% were seen once. Alongside CTLA-4 blockade with ipilimumab, patients with chemo-refractory metastatic non-small-cell lung cancer received focal radiation. The rearrangement links TRBV28 to TRBJ2-3, with a possible D match to TRBD2 (5 bases). Material: peripheral blood, obtained from a patient treated with radiotherapy plus ipilimumab. The TCR was taken from a human donor with non-small cell lung cancer who had a partial response to radiotherapy plus ipilimumab. This chain's CDR3 is CASSRPRADTQYF. The CDR3 region has the DNA TGTGCCAGCAGTCGGCCGAGGGCAGATACGCAGTATTTT. Drawing the rest from reference TRBV28 and TRBJ2-3, the complete variable domain is DVKVTQSSRYLVKRTGEKVFLECVQDMDHENMFWYRQDPGLGLRLIYFSYDVKMKEKGDIPEGYSVSREKKERFSLILESASTNQTSMYLCASSRPRADTQYFGPGTRLTVL.